These T cell receptor beta chains were read from a single sample in a study of technical replicates of blood from several donors. Assay used: immunoSEQ multiplex PCR; TCRdb lists only in-frame clones, some missing. Of over 90,000 clones listed, nearly 97% are singletons. Source material: T cells isolated from PBMCs. The receptor set was obtained from a human donor in good health. Both conserved end residues are part of each CDR3. The order of the fields is CDR3 length, D gene, V gene, J gene, clone size, CDR3 DNA, CDR3 protein. D genes are given only for firm matches. Clone size is not always given. Where it is, it says once, few, many or a class for expanded clones.

14	-	TRBV28	TRBJ2-7	once	TGTGCCAGCAGCCAATCTCAGGGTTCCCACGAGCAGTACTTC	CASSQSQGSHEQYF
12	-	TRBV13	TRBJ2-7	-	TGTGCCAGCAGCTCCCTGTCCTACGAGCAGTACTTC	CASSSLSYEQYF
14	TRBD1	TRBV2	TRBJ1-5	-	TGTGCCAGCAATAGGGACAGGGTAGTTCAGCCCCAGCATTTT	CASNRDRVVQPQHF
13	TRBD1	TRBV19	TRBJ1-1	once	TGTGCCAGTAGTGCAGGACAGGGATTTGAAGCTTTCTTT	CASSAGQGFEAFF
14	-	TRBV4-2	TRBJ2-7	once	TGTGCCAGCAGCCAAGGGACTTCGGCCTACGAGCAGTACTTC	CASSQGTSAYEQYF
14	TRBD1	TRBV15	TRBJ2-2	once	TGTGCCACAACGGGACAGAAGAACACCGGGGAGCTGTTTTTT	CATTGQKNTGELFF
15	TRBD2	TRBV12-5	TRBJ2-1	-	TGTGCTAGTGCACGGGGACTAGGCCCGAGGAATGAGCAGTTCTTC	CASARGLGPRNEQFF
14	-	TRBV7-2	TRBJ2-7	-	TGTGCCAGCAGCCATTTTAGGCGACTCTACGAGCAGTACTTC	CASSHFRRLYEQYF
16	TRBD2	TRBV19	TRBJ2-5	-	TGTGCCAGTAGTAACCCGGGACTAAAAGCCCGAGAGACCCAGTACTTC	CASSNPGLKARETQYF
15	-	TRBV4-1	TRBJ1-2	-	TGCGCCAGCAGCCAAGTGCCAGACACTAACTATGGCTACACCTTC	CASSQVPDTNYGYTF
15	-	TRBV16	TRBJ1-6	-	TGTGCCAGCAGCCAAACCCGGACAGATAATTCACCCCTCCACTTT	CASSQTRTDNSPLHF
18	-	TRBV19	TRBJ1-2	-	TGTGCCAGTAGTACCAACCAACAATCCCTTCTGTCGAACTATGGCTACACCTTC	CASSTNQQSLLSNYGYTF
13	TRBD1	TRBV19	TRBJ1-2	-	TGTGCCAGTCTCGGGACAGGCAACTATGGCTACACCTTC	CASLGTGNYGYTF
14	-	TRBV7-8	TRBJ2-2	-	TGTGCCAGCAGCTTAGTTTCTAACACCGGGGAGCTGTTTTTT	CASSLVSNTGELFF
16	TRBD1	TRBV19	TRBJ1-5	-	TGTGCCAGTAGTGATACAGGGGTGGGTAGCAATCAGCCCCAGCATTTT	CASSDTGVGSNQPQHF
12	-	TRBV18	TRBJ2-3	-	TGTGCCAGCTCACAGCTTGCAGATACGCAGTATTTT	CASSQLADTQYF
16	-	TRBV2	TRBJ2-7	once	TGTGCCAGCACCTTTGGTGGGGTCACAGGATCCTACGAGCAGTACTTC	CASTFGGVTGSYEQYF
15	TRBD1	TRBV4-1	TRBJ2-7	-	TGCGCCAGCAGCCCTAGCGCGACAGGGGTCTACGAGCAGTACTTC	CASSPSATGVYEQYF
14	-	TRBV29-1	TRBJ2-7	-	TGCAGCGTTGAGGGCGGGTCGAAAGACTACGAGCAGTACTTC	CSVEGGSKDYEQYF
13	TRBD1	TRBV4-1	TRBJ1-1	-	TGCGCCAGCAGTTACCAGGGGGGCACTGAAGCTTTCTTT	CASSYQGGTEAFF
16	TRBD2	TRBV6-5	TRBJ2-5	-	TGTGCCAGCAGTTCCCTAACTAGCGGGACGGGCGAGACCCAGTACTTC	CASSSLTSGTGETQYF
11	-	TRBV20-1	TRBJ2-1	-	TGCAGTGCGCTAGCTCCGAATGAGCAGTTCTTC	CSALAPNEQFF
15	-	TRBV14	TRBJ1-1	-	TGTGCCACTTCTCTACTCGGAGGGGTAAACACTGAAGCTTTCTTT	CATSLLGGVNTEAFF
17	-	TRBV27	TRBJ2-6	-	TGTGCCAGCAGTTTATATACCCAGGTAACTGGGGCCAACGTCCTGACTTTC	CASSLYTQVTGANVLTF
15	TRBD1	TRBV11-3	TRBJ2-5	-	TGTGCCAGCAGCGTAGGGACAGGACGTCGTGAGACCCAGTACTTC	CASSVGTGRRETQYF
18	-	TRBV7-9	TRBJ1-4	-	TGTGCCAGCAGCTTAAGGGGCAGAAGCTATGCAACTAATGAAAAACTGTTTTTT	CASSLRGRSYATNEKLFF
16	TRBD1	TRBV27	TRBJ2-3	-	TGTGCCAGCAGTTTTTTGGGACAGTCAAGCACAGATACGCAGTATTTT	CASSFLGQSSTDTQYF
20	-	TRBV28	TRBJ2-7	-	TGTGCCAGCAGTTATCTAGCAAACCCCCAAAGTTCCCTAACGACCTACGAGCAGTACTTC	CASSYLANPQSSLTTYEQYF
13	-	TRBV5-4	TRBJ1-3	-	TGTGCCAGCAGCTCACAAAATGGAAACACCATATATTTT	CASSSQNGNTIYF
18	TRBD1	TRBV6-1	TRBJ1-3	-	TGTGCCAGCAGTGAAGCGCTTATAGGAGGGGGCACGGGAAACACCATATATTTT	CASSEALIGGGTGNTIYF
15	TRBD1	TRBV9	TRBJ1-4	-	TGTGCCAGCAGCGCCCAGGACAGGGGAGACGAAAAACTGTTTTTT	CASSAQDRGDEKLFF
15	TRBD1	TRBV6-5	TRBJ2-1	-	TGTGCCAGCAGTTACCGGACAGGGGCGGTCAATGAGCAGTTCTTC	CASSYRTGAVNEQFF
15	-	TRBV27	TRBJ2-7	once	TGTGCCAGCAGTTTATATGGGGGAGGCCCCGACGAGCAGTACTTC	CASSLYGGGPDEQYF
15	TRBD2	TRBV7-8	TRBJ2-4	-	TGTGCCAGCAGCTTAGGTCCCGCGACGGGGGGCATTCAGTACTTC	CASSLGPATGGIQYF
14	-	TRBV7-6	TRBJ2-4	-	TGTGCCAGCAGCTTAGGTACAGCCCCAAACATTCAGTACTTC	CASSLGTAPNIQYF
18	-	TRBV30	TRBJ1-1	-	TGTGCCTGGAGTGTACGTCTGTGGTTGAGGCATATTAACACTGAAGCTTTCTTT	CAWSVRLWLRHINTEAFF
15	-	TRBV4-1	TRBJ1-6	-	TGCGCCAGCAGCATCGGTCTCTCCTATAATTCACCCCTCCACTTT	CASSIGLSYNSPLHF
13	-	TRBV7-9	TRBJ2-7	-	TGTGCCAGCAGCTTATACAGGGCCTACGAGCAGTACTTC	CASSLYRAYEQYF
18	TRBD2	TRBV10-1	TRBJ2-1	-	TGCGCCAGCAGTGACAACTACATCCGACCGGGGGGATCCGATGAGCAGTTCTTC	CASSDNYIRPGGSDEQFF